This T cell receptor (beta chain) is from a study of OX40 agonist ivuxolimab in advanced cancers. Study-level information: Cancers in dose escalation were hepatocellular, melanoma, renal cell and head and neck.

A remark on this clone: Its antigen is unknown.

Findings and caveats of the study: Dose levels from 0.1 to 3.0 mg/kg saw CD4+ and CD8+ blood T cells expand clonally by week 6. Expanded peripheral T-cell antigen specificity went undetermined.

TCRdb's copy holds only in-frame clones and misses some; the assay was immunoSEQ multiplex PCR. The sample lists about 73,000 clones, 80% to 95% seen once, with more than 0.45% in the top ten. There are 13 residues in the CDR3. Trimming shortened V by 5 bases and J by 8 bases, and 15 bases separated the two germline ends. CDR1 SGHTA and CDR2 FQGNSA come from the germline V gene. The genes are TRBV7-2 and TRBJ1-2; D call uncertain. The source was CD4+ or CD8+ T cells sorted from blood, collected in a trial of the OX40 agonist ivuxolimab. This receptor was identified in an adult with an advanced solid tumor such as melanoma, head and neck, liver or kidney cancer. The chain's CDR3 is CASSLPREPGYTF. The CDR3 DNA follows: TGTGCCAGCAGCCTACCCCGGGAGCCGGGCTACACCTTC.